This section outlines one T cell receptor (beta chain) sequence together with its context. Its antigen is not identified. The sample originates from a study of siplizumab effects on memory and regulatory T cells. Study results and limitations: Tracing alloreactive clones into unstimulated subsets worked for only a minor fraction of them. Greater diversity than memory cells seemed evident in naive T cells, which also appeared to be major alloresponse contributors. Neither a naive nor a memory phenotype was assignable to roughly 75-96% of proliferating CD4+ or CD8+ clones. With siplizumab, Treg-derived clones averaged around 70% of mappable alloreactive CD4+ clones, versus less than 35% in controls.

The V gene lost 4 bases and the J gene lost 4 bases, with 21 bases spanning the gap. The CDR3 totals 16 residues. CDR1 and CDR2 from the germline V gene are SGHRS and YFSETQ. TCRdb keeps only in-frame clones here, not all; method: immunoSEQ multiplex PCR. The sample contains more than 85,000 clones, less than 95% of which appear only once. Specimen: Tregs sorted from blood. The TCR was taken from a human donor in good health. The chain employs TRBV5-1 and TRBJ2-7; D is perhaps TRBD1 (6 bases). Here the CDR3 reads CASSMTQGATSYEQYF. As DNA, the CDR3 is TGCGCCAGCAGCATGACACAGGGCGCGACGTCTTACGAGCAGTACTTC.